Listed here are 5 T cell receptor beta chains from one sample, sequenced in a study of T cells of healthy individuals (dated by TCRdb to between 2018 and 2020). The library was obtained by 5' RACE. The instrument was an Illumina MiSeq. The public reads were quality trimmed at Q25 with fastp and then assembled into clones with MiXCR by TCRdb, keeping productive beta chains. Each record represents a unique CDR3 protein, reported with the most common genes and DNA among its rows. In all, the sample holds tens of thousands of distinct CDR3 sequences, and 5% of those were seen once. Of the sample, about 7.5% is held by the ten largest clones. These receptors were collected from a female donor in good health.

With respect to this clonotype: Given a much more abundant clone one base away, this may be a read error. The rearrangement links TRBV5-4 to TRBJ1-1, with a tentative D call TRBD1 (5 bases). The CDR3 is made up of 15 amino acids. The germline V gene has CDR1 SGHNT and CDR2 YYREEE (reference sequence). The CDR3 here is CVSSSRDQPNTEAFF. In DNA, the CDR3 is TGTGTCAGCAGCTCGAGGGACCAACCGAACACTGAAGCTTTCTTT.

This clonotype was found many times. The CDR3 loop reads CASSSMGQVYGYTF. The DNA of the CDR3 is TGTGCCAGCAGCTCGATGGGACAGGTCTATGGCTACACCTTC. The chain employs TRBV11-2 and TRBJ1-2; 8 bases line up with TRBD1. The CDR3 sequence is 14 residues long. Germline trimming cut 4 bases from V and 4 bases from J; bases unmatched to any gene: 5. Germline CDR1 is SGHAT and CDR2 is FQNNGV.

This clonotype was seen only a few times. The chain uses TRBV7-2 and TRBJ1-1; D may be TRBD1 (6 bases). V was pared by 6 bases and J by 6 bases, with 23 bases between. Germline lookup yields CDR1 SGHTA and CDR2 FQGNSA. CDR3 size: 16 residues. CDR3 protein: CASRLFGGKGGAEAFF. The CDR3, as DNA: TGTGCCAGCAGACTTTTTGGGGGCAAAGGGGGGGCTGAAGCTTTCTTT.

This clonotype was found a few times. This chain links TRBV6-2 or TRBV6-3 with TRBJ2-1; 9 bases are shared with TRBD2. Germline CDR1 and CDR2: MNHEY and SVGEGT. V gave up 7 bases and J gave up 8 bases; unmatched junction bases: 18. The CDR3 runs to 17 residues. CDR3 nucleotides: TGTGCCAGCACCCAAGAGCCAGTAGCGGGAGAGAGAGATGAGCAGTTCTTC. It codes for CASTQEPVAGERDEQFF.

The V call is TRBV27, the J call TRBJ1-5, with 9 bases fitting TRBD1. V lost 5 bases to trimming and J lost 0 bases; unmatched junction nucleotides: 8. Germline loops: CDR1 MNHEY, CDR2 SMNVEV (reference sequence). CDR3 length equals 17 residues. CDR3 sequence (DNA): TGTGCCAGCAGTAAGGGACAGGGCCCGCTTAGCAATCAGCCCCAGCATTTT. As protein: CASSKGQGPLSNQPQHF.